A selection of T cell receptor beta chains follows, all from one sample in a study of T cell responses to AZD1222 COVID-19 vaccine. Measured with immunoSEQ multiplex PCR; TCRdb has only the in-frame clones, and not every one. The data hold around 200,000 clones, with 80% to 90% observed a single time. Here the sequenced sample was peripheral blood, taken on day 0 of AZD1222 vaccination. The receptor set was obtained from an adult in good health. Each CDR3 is given with its conserved first and last residue. Fields, in order: V gene, D gene, clone size, J gene, CDR3 protein, CDR3 DNA. The D gene is left open where the match is weak. Only some rows state a clone size, as once, few, many or a class for expanded clones.

v_call: TRBV4-2
d_call: TRBD2
clone_size: -
j_call: TRBJ2-3
cdr3_aa: CASSQEGKKGLAGTDTQYF
cdr3_nt: TGTGCCAGCAGCCAAGAGGGAAAAAAAGGACTAGCGGGGACAGATACGCAGTATTTT

v_call: TRBV6-5
d_call: -
clone_size: -
j_call: TRBJ1-4
cdr3_aa: CASSYSNWEKLFF
cdr3_nt: TGTGCCAGCAGTTACTCAAATTGGGAAAAACTGTTTTTT

v_call: TRBV4-2
d_call: -
clone_size: -
j_call: TRBJ1-5
cdr3_aa: CASSQEGRDQPQHF
cdr3_nt: TGTGCCAGCAGCCAAGAAGGGCGAGATCAGCCCCAGCATTTT

v_call: TRBV18
d_call: -
clone_size: -
j_call: TRBJ1-6
cdr3_aa: CASSQAGDDNSPLHF
cdr3_nt: TGTGCCAGCTCACAAGCCGGGGATGATAATTCACCCCTCCACTTT

v_call: TRBV6-1
d_call: TRBD1
clone_size: -
j_call: TRBJ1-1
cdr3_aa: CASSDLRTGGTEAFF
cdr3_nt: TGTGCCAGCAGTGATCTCCGGACAGGGGGAACTGAAGCTTTCTTT

v_call: TRBV2
d_call: -
clone_size: -
j_call: TRBJ1-2
cdr3_aa: CASSEVGSAYGYTF
cdr3_nt: TGTGCCAGCAGTGAAGTCGGCAGCGCCTATGGCTACACCTTC

v_call: TRBV5-1
d_call: TRBD1
clone_size: -
j_call: TRBJ1-1
cdr3_aa: CASSLGAGTGNEAFF
cdr3_nt: TGCGCCAGCAGCTTGGGGGCAGGGACAGGGAACGAAGCTTTCTTT

v_call: TRBV7-5
d_call: -
clone_size: -
j_call: TRBJ1-2
cdr3_aa: CARSLGPGCDEHGYTF
cdr3_nt: TGTGCCAGAAGCTTAGGCCCCGGGTGTGACGAACATGGCTACACCTTC

v_call: TRBV14
d_call: -
clone_size: -
j_call: TRBJ2-5
cdr3_aa: CASSRLAVQETQYF
cdr3_nt: TGTGCCAGCAGCCGCCTTGCGGTCCAAGAGACCCAGTACTTC

v_call: TRBV21-1
d_call: -
clone_size: once
j_call: TRBJ2-5
cdr3_aa: CASSKYPGRKQETQYF
cdr3_nt: TGTGCCAGCAGCAAGTATCCGGGACGGAAACAAGAGACCCAGTACTTC

v_call: TRBV7-2
d_call: -
clone_size: once
j_call: TRBJ2-7
cdr3_aa: CASSLDAGASYEQYF
cdr3_nt: TGTGCCAGCAGCTTAGATGCGGGCGCTTCCTACGAGCAGTACTTC

v_call: TRBV6-2/TRBV6-3
d_call: TRBD1
clone_size: -
j_call: TRBJ1-6
cdr3_aa: CASSYEDRDGFPLHF
cdr3_nt: TGTGCCAGCAGTTACGAGGACAGGGATGGGTTTCCCCTCCACTTT

v_call: TRBV5-5
d_call: -
clone_size: once
j_call: TRBJ2-7
cdr3_aa: CASSFVSGSSYEQYF
cdr3_nt: TGTGCCAGCAGCTTTGTCTCGGGGAGCTCCTACGAGCAGTACTTC

v_call: TRBV30
d_call: -
clone_size: few
j_call: TRBJ1-6
cdr3_aa: CACPRTVRGPLHF
cdr3_nt: TGTGCCTGCCCCAGGACCGTCCGGGGACCCCTCCACTTT

v_call: TRBV5-4
d_call: -
clone_size: -
j_call: TRBJ2-7
cdr3_aa: CASSFNRARYEQYF
cdr3_nt: TGTGCCAGCAGCTTTAACCGGGCCCGCTACGAGCAGTACTTC

v_call: TRBV30
d_call: -
clone_size: -
j_call: TRBJ2-7
cdr3_aa: CAYLGHPRTYEQYF
cdr3_nt: TGTGCCTACCTGGGACACCCCAGGACCTACGAGCAGTACTTC

v_call: TRBV7-9
d_call: TRBD1
clone_size: -
j_call: TRBJ2-5
cdr3_aa: CASSFGTGVFGLETQYF
cdr3_nt: TGTGCCAGCAGCTTCGGGACAGGGGTGTTCGGATTGGAGACCCAGTACTTC

v_call: TRBV4-2
d_call: TRBD1
clone_size: -
j_call: TRBJ1-1
cdr3_aa: CASSQDRDRGRNTEAFF
cdr3_nt: TGTGCCAGCAGCCAAGATAGGGACAGGGGGCGGAACACTGAAGCTTTCTTT

v_call: TRBV21-1
d_call: -
clone_size: -
j_call: TRBJ1-6
cdr3_aa: CASSVRDRNCMIGSYNSPLHF
cdr3_nt: TGTGCCAGCAGCGTCCGGGACAGGAATTGTATGATTGGCTCCTATAATTCACCCCTCCACTTT

v_call: TRBV29-1
d_call: -
clone_size: -
j_call: TRBJ2-7
cdr3_aa: CSASGLFYEQYF
cdr3_nt: TGCAGCGCCTCAGGCCTATTCTACGAGCAGTACTTC

v_call: TRBV7-2
d_call: TRBD2
clone_size: -
j_call: TRBJ2-2
cdr3_aa: CASKRLAGENTGELFF
cdr3_nt: TGTGCCAGCAAAAGACTAGCGGGGGAAAACACCGGGGAGCTGTTTTTT

v_call: TRBV28
d_call: -
clone_size: -
j_call: TRBJ1-6
cdr3_aa: CASSSRDLNSYNSPLHF
cdr3_nt: TGTGCCAGCAGTTCGCGAGACCTTAACTCCTATAATTCACCCCTCCACTTT

v_call: TRBV20-1
d_call: -
clone_size: once
j_call: TRBJ2-1
cdr3_aa: CKGGLDEQFF
cdr3_nt: TGCAAGGGGGGCCTCGATGAGCAGTTCTTC

v_call: TRBV16
d_call: TRBD2
clone_size: medium-sized
j_call: TRBJ2-3
cdr3_aa: CASSQFSLAGRTDTQYF
cdr3_nt: TGTGCCAGCAGCCAATTTAGCCTAGCGGGGCGGACAGATACGCAGTATTTT

v_call: TRBV7-9
d_call: -
clone_size: -
j_call: TRBJ2-5
cdr3_aa: CASSLREYQETQYF
cdr3_nt: TGTGCCAGCAGCCTCAGGGAGTATCAAGAGACCCAGTACTTC

v_call: TRBV10-2
d_call: TRBD1
clone_size: -
j_call: TRBJ1-2
cdr3_aa: CASRIPGQPVDGYTF
cdr3_nt: TGCGCCAGCAGGATTCCGGGACAGCCGGTTGATGGCTACACCTTC

v_call: TRBV30
d_call: -
clone_size: -
j_call: TRBJ1-1
cdr3_aa: CAWSTGPNEAFF
cdr3_nt: TGTGCCTGGAGTACGGGTCCAAATGAAGCTTTCTTT

v_call: TRBV20-1
d_call: TRBD2
clone_size: -
j_call: TRBJ2-1
cdr3_aa: CSASRTSGGRYNEQFF
cdr3_nt: TGCAGTGCTAGTCGGACTAGCGGGGGGCGCTACAATGAGCAGTTCTTC

v_call: TRBV7-6
d_call: TRBD1
clone_size: -
j_call: TRBJ2-7
cdr3_aa: CASSVGQGVSYEQYF
cdr3_nt: TGTGCCAGCAGCGTCGGACAGGGGGTGTCCTACGAGCAGTACTTC